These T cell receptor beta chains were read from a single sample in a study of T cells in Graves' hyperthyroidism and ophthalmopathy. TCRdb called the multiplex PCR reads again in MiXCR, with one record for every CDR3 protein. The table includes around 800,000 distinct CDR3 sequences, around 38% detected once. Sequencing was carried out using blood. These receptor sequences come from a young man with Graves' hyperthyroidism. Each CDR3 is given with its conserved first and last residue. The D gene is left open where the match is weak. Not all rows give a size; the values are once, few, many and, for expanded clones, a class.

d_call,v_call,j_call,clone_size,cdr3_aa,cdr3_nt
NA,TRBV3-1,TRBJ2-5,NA,CASTPVKGKGQETQYF,TGTGCCAGCACCCCTGTTAAGGGGAAGGGGCAAGAGACCCAGTACTTC
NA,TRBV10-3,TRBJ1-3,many,CAISESEGEGNTIYF,TGTGCCATCAGTGAGTCTGAAGGGGAAGGAAACACCATATATTTT
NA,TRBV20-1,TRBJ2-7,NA,CSARDPPGYEQYF,TGCAGTGCTAGAGATCCCCCCGGTTACGAGCAGTACTTC
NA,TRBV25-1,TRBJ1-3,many,CATGTGNTIYF,TGTGCCACTGGAACCGGAAACACCATATATTTT
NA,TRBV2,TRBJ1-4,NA,CASSEGPGDRKLFF,TGTGCCAGCAGTGAAGGACCAGGGGATAGAAAACTGTTTTTT
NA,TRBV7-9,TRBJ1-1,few,CASSPQEGGNTEAFF,TGTGCCAGCAGCCCCCAGGAGGGCGGAAACACTGAAGCTTTCTTT
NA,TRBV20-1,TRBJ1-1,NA,CSARGVRGTEAFF,TGCAGTGCTAGAGGCGTCCGGGGCACTGAAGCTTTCTTT
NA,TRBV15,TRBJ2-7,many,CATSKENEQYF,TGTGCCACCAGCAAGGAAAACGAGCAGTACTTC
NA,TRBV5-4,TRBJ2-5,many,CASSPGGPETQYF,TGTGCCAGCAGCCCAGGGGGGCCGGAGACCCAGTACTTC
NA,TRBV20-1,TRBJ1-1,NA,CSASSGGTEAFF,TGCAGTGCTAGTTCGGGGGGTACTGAAGCTTTCTTT
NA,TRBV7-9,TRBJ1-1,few,CASTYHGTPNTEAFF,TGTGCCAGCACCTATCACGGGACACCGAACACTGAAGCTTTCTTT
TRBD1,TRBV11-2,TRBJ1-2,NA,CASSPRGQHYGYTF,TGTGCCAGCAGCCCAAGGGGGCAACACTATGGCTACACCTTC
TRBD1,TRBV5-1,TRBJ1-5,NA,CASSIGTGGNQPQHF,TGCGCCAGCAGCATCGGGACAGGGGGCAATCAGCCCCAGCATTTT